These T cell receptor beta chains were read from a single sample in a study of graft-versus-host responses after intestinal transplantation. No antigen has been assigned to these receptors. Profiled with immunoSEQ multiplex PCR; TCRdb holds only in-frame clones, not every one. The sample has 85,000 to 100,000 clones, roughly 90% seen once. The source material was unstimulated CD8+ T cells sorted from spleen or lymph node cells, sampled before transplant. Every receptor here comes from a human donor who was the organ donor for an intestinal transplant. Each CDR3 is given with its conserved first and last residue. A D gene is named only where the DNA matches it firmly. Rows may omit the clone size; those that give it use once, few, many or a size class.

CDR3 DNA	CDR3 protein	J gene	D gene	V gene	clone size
TGTGCCAGCAGTTTGACAGGGGTGGGTCAGCCCCAGCATTTT	CASSLTGVGQPQHF	TRBJ1-5	TRBD1	TRBV28	-
TGCAGCGTTGATCGGACAGGGGGTGGGGACGAGCAGTACTTC	CSVDRTGGGDEQYF	TRBJ2-7	TRBD1	TRBV29-1	-
TGTGCCATCAGTGAGTTCCACCCAGCGGACCCCCTAGGCCATGAGCAGTTCTTC	CAISEFHPADPLGHEQFF	TRBJ2-1	-	TRBV10-3	-
TGTGCCAGCAGCTTGGGGCGGGCTGAAGCTTTCTTT	CASSLGRAEAFF	TRBJ1-1	-	TRBV5-4	few
TGTGCCAGCAGCCCCCCCCTCAGGGGGACAGAGACCCAGTACTTC	CASSPPLRGTETQYF	TRBJ2-5	TRBD1	TRBV11-3	-
TGTGCCAGCAGCTTGGTACTTAGGACTAGCGGAAGCAATGAGCAGTTCTTC	CASSLVLRTSGSNEQFF	TRBJ2-1	TRBD2	TRBV5-4	-
TGTGCCAGCAGCCAAAACACAGGGGGCGACGGCTACACCTTC	CASSQNTGGDGYTF	TRBJ1-2	TRBD1	TRBV14	-
TGTGCCACCAGCAGAGCCGGGACTCCAAGCACAGATACGCAGTATTTT	CATSRAGTPSTDTQYF	TRBJ2-3	-	TRBV15	-
TGTGCCAGCAGTGGAGGTTGGAATGAGCAGTTCTTC	CASSGGWNEQFF	TRBJ2-1	-	TRBV2	-
TGTGCCAGCAGCGTATGGCTTCCGGGACAGGGACGAGAGACCCAGTACTTC	CASSVWLPGQGRETQYF	TRBJ2-5	TRBD1	TRBV9	-
TGTGCCAGCAGCCTTGCACAGGGAAGGACCGGGGAGCTGTTTTTT	CASSLAQGRTGELFF	TRBJ2-2	-	TRBV11-2	-
TGCGCCAGCACCGGGACAGGCGAGCAGTACTTC	CASTGTGEQYF	TRBJ2-7	TRBD1	TRBV5-1	-
TGTGCCAGCAGCGGGCGCCGCGGGGAGAGGAGTGGTGGCTACACCTTC	CASSGRRGERSGGYTF	TRBJ1-2	-	TRBV21-1	-
TGTGCCAGCAGCCAAGGTCCCCGGGAGTACTTC	CASSQGPREYF	TRBJ2-5	-	TRBV7-9	-
TGTGCCAGTAGTATTGCACTAGCGCCAATCTACGAGCAGTACTTC	CASSIALAPIYEQYF	TRBJ2-7	TRBD2	TRBV19	-
TGCGCCAGCAGCTTGGGAAGCGGGGGGCAATACAATGAGCAGTTCTTC	CASSLGSGGQYNEQFF	TRBJ2-1	TRBD2	TRBV5-1	-
TGTGCCAGCAGCGGAGAACAGGGGGCCTACACCTTC	CASSGEQGAYTF	TRBJ1-2	TRBD1	TRBV9	once
TGTGCCAGCAGACAGGGCGGGTATGAGGGCTACACCTTC	CASRQGGYEGYTF	TRBJ1-2	-	TRBV7-9	once
TGTGCCAGCAGTCGCGGGGAGGGGCCCCAGCATTTT	CASSRGEGPQHF	TRBJ1-5	-	TRBV13	-
TGTGCCCAGAACCGGGACAGAGGAAACACCATATATTTT	CAQNRDRGNTIYF	TRBJ1-3	TRBD1	TRBV2	-
TGTGCCAGCAGCTTAAATGCTATTGTCACCAAAGAGACCCAGTACTTC	CASSLNAIVTKETQYF	TRBJ2-5	-	TRBV7-8	-
TGTGCCAGTAGTATGCCCGAGGGACTAGCGGGAGCTACTCAAGAGACCCAGTACTTC	CASSMPEGLAGATQETQYF	TRBJ2-5	TRBD2	TRBV19	-
TGTGCCAGCAGCGCACAGGGGGAACTGGGCCACAGAAACCAAGAGACCCAGTACTTC	CASSAQGELGHRNQETQYF	TRBJ2-5	-	TRBV21-1	-
TGTGCCAGCAGCCAAGATGTCCCGGGAGGACTCTACAATGAGCAGTTCTTC	CASSQDVPGGLYNEQFF	TRBJ2-1	TRBD2	TRBV4-2	-
TGTGCCAGCAGCTTCGGACAGTATTTACAAGAGACCCAGTACTTC	CASSFGQYLQETQYF	TRBJ2-5	-	TRBV5-8	-
TGTGCCAGCAGTGAATACCCCGGGACTAGCGGCTACACAGATACGCAGTATTTT	CASSEYPGTSGYTDTQYF	TRBJ2-3	TRBD2	TRBV6-1	-
TGTGCCAGCAGCACCATGGTGGGGGCTATGCGAGGCAGGACCGGGGAGCTGTTTTTT	CASSTMVGAMRGRTGELFF	TRBJ2-2	-	TRBV9	once
TGCAGCGTTGACGGGGACAGGGGGGCCCTTGAGAGGAAGGAGCAGTTCTTC	CSVDGDRGALERKEQFF	TRBJ2-1	TRBD1	TRBV29-1	-
TGTGCCAGCAGCTTAGCAGGGGGCAATGAAAAACTGTTTTTT	CASSLAGGNEKLFF	TRBJ1-4	TRBD1	TRBV7-6	-
TGTGCCAGCAGCTTACTCCAGCGGGGGTGGGACGAGCAGTACTTC	CASSLLQRGWDEQYF	TRBJ2-7	TRBD2	TRBV7-9	-
TGTGCCAGCAGCTTGAGAGGGGGAAGTGAAGCTTTCTTT	CASSLRGGSEAFF	TRBJ1-1	-	TRBV5-4	-
TGTGCCAGCAGCTCCATGTATCAGCCCCAGCATTTT	CASSSMYQPQHF	TRBJ1-5	-	TRBV5-6	-
TGCGCCAGCAGCCCCCGGGAAACTAGCCCTGGGGATACGCAGTATTTT	CASSPRETSPGDTQYF	TRBJ2-3	-	TRBV4-1	-
TGTGCCAGCAGCCCTGGACAGGGGGAGCTGTTTTTT	CASSPGQGELFF	TRBJ2-2	-	TRBV9	-
TGTGCCAGCAGCCCCGGGACAGGCACCGAAAAACTGTTTTTT	CASSPGTGTEKLFF	TRBJ1-4	TRBD1	TRBV7-9	-
TGTGCCAGCAGCGGGAGCTCCTACAATGAGCAGTTCTTC	CASSGSSYNEQFF	TRBJ2-1	-	TRBV9	-
TGCGCCAGCACTCCCGGGACTCCGAAAGAGCAGTACTTC	CASTPGTPKEQYF	TRBJ2-7	-	TRBV5-1	-
TGTGCCAGCAGGGGACTCCGGAACACTGAAGCTTTCTTT	CASRGLRNTEAFF	TRBJ1-1	-	TRBV11-2	-
TGTGCCAGCAGCCCCATCACCGGGACTAGCGGGAGGGCCGCAGGGACGCAGTATTTT	CASSPITGTSGRAAGTQYF	TRBJ2-3	TRBD2	TRBV9	-
TGTGCCAGCAGCTTCACTAGCGGGGGGGCCGGCACAGATACGCAGTATTTT	CASSFTSGGAGTDTQYF	TRBJ2-3	TRBD2	TRBV13	-
TGTGCCAGCAGCCCCGGGACTAGAACAGATACGCAGTATTTT	CASSPGTRTDTQYF	TRBJ2-3	TRBD2	TRBV6-5	-
TGCGCCAGCAGCCAAGATCGTCCGGGAGGGCTTCTCCCCGAGCAGTTCTTC	CASSQDRPGGLLPEQFF	TRBJ2-1	TRBD2	TRBV4-1	-
TGTGCCAGCAGCTTAGCGTCTAGCGGGTACCAAGAGACCCAGTACTTC	CASSLASSGYQETQYF	TRBJ2-5	TRBD2	TRBV7-8	-
TGTGCCAGCAGCGTAGATGGATCGGGGTACGAGCAGTTCTTC	CASSVDGSGYEQFF	TRBJ2-1	-	TRBV9	-
TGTGCCAGCAGCTTATTTTGGCTAGCCGCCTACAATGAGCAGTTCTTC	CASSLFWLAAYNEQFF	TRBJ2-1	-	TRBV7-8	-
TGTGCCAGCAGCTTCCTAAGCGGGGTCGGGAAGGAGACCCAGTACTTC	CASSFLSGVGKETQYF	TRBJ2-5	TRBD2	TRBV5-8	once
TGTGCCATCAGTGAGTTCGTTTATGAGCAGTTCTTC	CAISEFVYEQFF	TRBJ2-1	-	TRBV10-3	-
TGTGCCAGCAGCTTAGATCGGGACGGGAGTCCCTGGGGGGAGCAGTACTTC	CASSLDRDGSPWGEQYF	TRBJ2-7	-	TRBV11-2	-